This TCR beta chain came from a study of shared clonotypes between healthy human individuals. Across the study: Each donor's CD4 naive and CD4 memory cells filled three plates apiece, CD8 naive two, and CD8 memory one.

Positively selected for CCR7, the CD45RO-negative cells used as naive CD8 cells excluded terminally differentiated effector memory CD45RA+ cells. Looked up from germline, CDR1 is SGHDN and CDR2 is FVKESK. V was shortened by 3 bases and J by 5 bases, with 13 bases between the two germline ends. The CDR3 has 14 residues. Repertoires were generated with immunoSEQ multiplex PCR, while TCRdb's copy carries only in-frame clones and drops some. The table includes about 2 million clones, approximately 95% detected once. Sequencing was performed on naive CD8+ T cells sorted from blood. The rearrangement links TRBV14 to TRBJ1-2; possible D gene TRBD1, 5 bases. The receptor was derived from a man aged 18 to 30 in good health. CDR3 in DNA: TGTGCCAGCAGCCAGACGGGACCTCTTTATGGCTACACCTTC. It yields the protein CASSQTGPLYGYTF.